These 24 T cell receptor beta chains were sequenced from one sample in a study of Graves' ophthalmopathy and Graves' hyperthyroidism. Amplification targeted the TCR beta CDR3 regions, with RNA transcripts as the source material. Investigators did first-round RT-PCR with HTBI primers, then second-round multiplex PCR. TCRdb re-called the multiplex PCR reads with MiXCR, one entry per CDR3 protein. The sample contains approximately 640,000 distinct CDR3 sequences, roughly 39% of which appear only once. Material for sequencing was peripheral blood. These receptors originate from an adult man with Graves' ophthalmopathy.

This clonotype was observed at least ten times. The chain has TRBV2 and TRBJ1-3; D possibly corresponds to TRBD1 (5 bases). The CDR3 totals 12 residues. In germline, CDR1 is SNHLY, CDR2 FYNNEI. Between the trimmed V and J ends, which lost 11 bases and 5 bases, there was a span of 13 bases. CDR3 residues: CAFGGSRNTIYF. CDR3 bases: TGTGCCTTCGGGGGTTCTAGAAACACCATATATTTT.

This clonotype was seen only a few times. V usage is TRBV4-2 and J usage is TRBJ1-2; D unresolved. The V gene's germline CDR1 is LGHNA and CDR2 YNFKEQ. CDR3 length: 13 amino acids. V lost 5 bases and J lost 7, with 14 bases in between. Written as DNA, the CDR3 is TGTGCCAGCAGCGGTCAGGAAAGAGTTGGCTACACCTTC. Translated: CASSGQERVGYTF.

As for this clonotype: Because it lacks the conserved phenylalanine or tryptophan at the end, this CDR3 is likely a read error. V is TRBV20-1 and J is TRBJ2-7; possible D gene TRBD2, 5 bases. This CDR3 spans 12 amino acids. Trimming removed 5 bases from V and 4 bases from J, with 12 bases in between. The germline V gene encodes CDR1 DFQATT and CDR2 SNEGSKA (reference sequence). The CDR3, as DNA: TGCAGTGCTGGCGGGCTCTCGTACGAGCAGTACTCC. Protein sequence: CSAGGLSYEQYS.

J is TRBJ2-1 and V is TRBV19; maybe TRBD2 (6 bases). Germline assignment: CDR1 LNHDA and CDR2 SQIVND (reference sequence). This CDR3 is 13 amino acids long. Trimming shortened V by 3 bases and J by 14 bases, and 17 bases separated the two germline ends. CDR3 nucleotide sequence: TGTGCCAGTAGTATGGGAGCGGCTAGCGCTAAGTTCTTC. Its translation: CASSMGAASAKFF.

In the case of this clonotype: It may be a read error: a sequence one base away is much more abundant. V usage is TRBV20-1 and J usage is TRBJ1-1; no reliable D call. CDR1 and CDR2 from the germline V gene are DFQATT and SNEGSKA (reference sequence). V was clipped by 6 bases and J by 4 bases, with 15 bases between them. This CDR3 spans 13 amino acids. The CDR3 protein is CSATSGGSTEAFF. The CDR3 DNA sequence: TGCAGTGCCACCTCGGGAGGGAGCACTGAAGCTTTCTTT.

This chain links TRBV7-9 with TRBJ2-5, with D uncertain. Judging by the DNA end, TRBJ2-4 fits better; the J call may be wrong. The CDR3 sequence is 13 residues long. CDR1 is SEHNR and CDR2 is FQNEAQ in the germline V gene (reference sequence). This CDR3 reads CASSLEQKNIQYF. The CDR3, as DNA: TGTGCCAGCAGCTTAGAACAAAAAAACATTCAGTACTTC.

This clonotype has only a few counts. This sequence joins TRBV7-9 and TRBJ2-2; 7 nucleotides match TRBD2. CDR3 size: 15 residues. The J segment lost 1 base and the V segment lost 3 bases, leaving 2 bases of the junction unmatched. Germline V CDR1 and CDR2: SEHNR, FQNEAQ (reference sequence). CDR3 protein: CASSFGGVNTGELFF. CDR3 DNA sequence: TGTGCCAGCAGCTTTGGGGGGGTGAACACCGGGGAGCTGTTTTTT.

The chain uses TRBV10-3 and TRBJ1-5; 7 nucleotides align to TRBD1. Germline V gene lookup returns CDR1 ENHRY and CDR2 SYGVKD. The CDR3 has 16 amino acids. With V trimmed by 2 bases and J by 11 bases, 15 bases remained unmatched. This CDR3 is CAISETLAAGGQTQHF. The CDR3 nucleotides read TGTGCCATCAGTGAGACCCTGGCGGCAGGGGGGCAGACCCAGCATTTT.

This clonotype has a count of ten or more. The rearrangement uses TRBV2 and TRBJ1-5; TRBD1 matches at 9 bases. The CDR3 length is 18 residues. Germline V gives CDR1 SNHLY, CDR2 FYNNEI. V was clipped by 6 bases and J by 1 base; unmatched bases: 13. The CDR3 sequence: CASRDGNRGQGSNQPQHF. In DNA form, the CDR3 reads TGTGCCAGCAGAGATGGGAACAGGGGGCAAGGGAGCAATCAGCCCCAGCATTTT.

V usage is TRBV6-6 and J usage is TRBJ2-5, with a possible D match to TRBD1 (6 bases). The CDR3 has 16 amino acids. The ends were cut back, 2 bases at V and 4 bases at J, with 17 bases in the middle. Germline CDR1 MNHNY, CDR2 SVGAGI (reference sequence). The CDR3 protein is CASSYLDGQMGETQYF. For the CDR3, the DNA is TGTGCCAGCAGTTACCTCGATGGACAGATGGGAGAGACCCAGTACTTC.

The chain is built from TRBV12-5 and TRBJ1-1, with D possibly being TRBD1 (5 bases). The CDR3 consists of 14 residues. V lost 5 bases, J lost 4 bases, and 14 bases lay in between. The V gene's germline CDR1 is LGHNT and CDR2 FRNRAP. Here the CDR3 reads CASGHTAQGTEAFF. The CDR3 coding sequence is TGTGCTAGTGGTCACACAGCCCAGGGCACTGAAGCTTTCTTT.

There are many counts of this clonotype. V and J are TRBV9 and TRBJ2-7, with 7 bases aligning to TRBD2. Losses at the gene ends were 0 bases for V and 7 bases for J; bases not matched to a gene: 4. The germline gives CDR1 SGDLS, CDR2 YYNGEE. The CDR3 runs 13 residues. CDR3 loop: CASSVGGAGEQYF. CDR3 sequence (DNA): TGTGCCAGCAGCGTAGGCGGAGCGGGGGAGCAGTACTTC. Full variable domain (remainder filled in from reference TRBV9 and TRBJ2-7): DSGVTQTPKHLITATGQRVTLRCSPRSGDLSVYWYQQSLDQGLQFLIQYYNGEERAKGNILERFSAQQFPDLHSELNLSSLELGDSALYFCASSVGGAGEQYFGPGTRLTVT.

This clonotype was seen repeatedly, ten times or more. The chain is built from TRBV6-2 or TRBV6-3 and TRBJ2-7; D possibly matches TRBD1 or TRBD2 (5 bases each). This CDR3 contains 11 residues. From germline, CDR1 is MNHEY and CDR2 SVGEGT. Trimming shortened V by 10 bases and J by 6 bases, and 13 bases separated the two germline ends. As DNA, the CDR3 is TGTGCCACTACAGGAGGCCTCGAGCAGTACTTC. Its protein is CATTGGLEQYF.

The chain links TRBV29-1 to TRBJ1-3, with no clear D. Germline CDR1 is SQVTM and CDR2 is ANQGSEA. This CDR3 contains 14 residues. The V and J ends lost 8 bases and 3 bases respectively, with 17 bases between them. CDR3 DNA sequence: TGCAGCTTGGAGGCAGGCTTAGTTGGAAACACCATATATTTT. Amino acids: CSLEAGLVGNTIYF.

This clonotype was seen at least ten times. The CDR3 DNA follows: TGCGCCAGCAGCCAAGCAAACAGCTACAATCAGCCCCAGCATTTT. Translation gives CASSQANSYNQPQHF. This chain joins TRBV4-1 and TRBJ1-5; no definite D call. Trimming removed 1 base at V and 3 bases at J, with 10 bases between. The CDR3 has 15 amino acids. The germline gives CDR1 MGHRA, CDR2 YSYEKL.

This clonotype was observed a handful of times. The rearrangement links TRBV4-3 to TRBJ2-7; D is uncertain. The CDR3 extends over 15 amino acids. Germline-derived CDR1 and CDR2 are LGHNA and YSLEER. The ends were cut back, 0 bases at V and 3 bases at J, with 12 bases in the middle. CDR3 sequence (DNA): TGCGCCAGCAGCCAAGAGCTGAACGGGTTCTACGAGCAGTACTTC. Amino acids: CASSQELNGFYEQYF.

In its sample, this clonotype was seen many times. The chain is built from TRBV19 and TRBJ1-6; D might be TRBD1 (5 bases). The germline V gene has CDR1 LNHDA and CDR2 SQIVND (reference sequence). Trimming took 11 bases from V and 7 from J, leaving 15 bases between them. The CDR3 length is 13 residues. CDR3 residues: CASSGRPNSPLHF. Written as DNA, the CDR3 is TGTGCCTCCTCGGGACGCCCGAATTCACCCCTCCACTTT.

The genes are TRBV7-2 and TRBJ1-1; 12 nucleotides align to TRBD1. This CDR3 region has 15 residues. Germline V CDR1 and CDR2: SGHTA, FQGNSA. Trimming took 1 base from V and 5 from J; bases not matched to a gene: 2. Here the CDR3 reads CASSLGDRGLTEAFF. The CDR3 nucleotides read TGTGCCAGCAGCTTAGGGGACAGGGGGCTAACTGAAGCTTTCTTT.

The table lists this clonotype with a few counts. This chain links TRBV11-2 with TRBJ2-3; 12 bases line up with TRBD2. The V gene end was trimmed by 5 bases and the J gene end by 3 bases; junction bases not matched to a gene: 3. Germline V CDR1 and CDR2: SGHAT, FQNNGV. This CDR3 has 15 residues. This CDR3 is CASSMLAGGTDTQYF. The CDR3 DNA reads TGTGCCAGCAGCATGCTAGCGGGAGGGACAGATACGCAGTATTTT.

Concerning this clonotype: This may stem from a read error, because a much larger clone lies one nucleotide away. J is TRBJ1-1 and V is TRBV10-3; tentative D call: TRBD1 (5 bases). This CDR3 has 13 amino acids. CDR1 ENHRY and CDR2 SYGVKD come from the germline V gene. The CDR3 spells CVISDGGLTEAFF. The CDR3 region has the DNA TGTGTCATCAGTGACGGGGGATTGACTGAAGCTTTCTTT.

This clonotype was observed a few times. This chain links TRBV11-2 with TRBJ2-2, with a tentative D call TRBD1 (6 bases). The V end was cut by 4 bases, the J end by 5 bases, with 17 bases between. CDR1 and CDR2 from the germline V gene are SGHAT and FQNNGV. The CDR3 is made up of 16 amino acids. CDR3 in amino acids: CASSSVFGGGTGELFF. Here the CDR3 DNA reads TGTGCCAGCAGCTCAGTATTTGGGGGCGGGACCGGGGAGCTGTTTTTT.

This chain links TRBV5-4 with TRBJ1-1; unclear D gene. V was shortened by 4 bases and J by 8 bases, with 15 bases between the two germline ends. The germline V gene encodes CDR1 SGHNT and CDR2 YYREEE (reference sequence). The CDR3 runs 13 residues. In nucleotides, the CDR3 is TGTGCCAGCAGCGCGATGGCGGGTTCGGAAGCTTTCTTT. It codes for CASSAMAGSEAFF.

Worth noting for this clonotype: A junction end diverges from the germline sequence, so it may reflect a read error. CDR3 sequence reads: CASSGQGFGEQHF. The CDR3 DNA reads as TGTGCCAGCAGCGGACAGGGTTTCGGCGAGCAGCACTTC. The rearrangement joins TRBV9 to TRBJ2-7; 7 bases are a match to TRBD1. CDR3 size: 13 residues. Germline V gives CDR1 SGDLS, CDR2 YYNGEE.

This chain links TRBV20-1 with TRBJ1-5, with a weak D call TRBD1 (5 bases). Trimming cost V 4 bases and J 2 bases, with 12 bases left between them. The CDR3 contains 14 residues. Germline V lookup: CDR1 DFQATT, CDR2 SNEGSKA (reference sequence). CDR3: CSAIQGRGNQPQHF. The DNA of the CDR3 is TGCAGTGCTATCCAGGGACGAGGCAATCAGCCCCAGCATTTT.